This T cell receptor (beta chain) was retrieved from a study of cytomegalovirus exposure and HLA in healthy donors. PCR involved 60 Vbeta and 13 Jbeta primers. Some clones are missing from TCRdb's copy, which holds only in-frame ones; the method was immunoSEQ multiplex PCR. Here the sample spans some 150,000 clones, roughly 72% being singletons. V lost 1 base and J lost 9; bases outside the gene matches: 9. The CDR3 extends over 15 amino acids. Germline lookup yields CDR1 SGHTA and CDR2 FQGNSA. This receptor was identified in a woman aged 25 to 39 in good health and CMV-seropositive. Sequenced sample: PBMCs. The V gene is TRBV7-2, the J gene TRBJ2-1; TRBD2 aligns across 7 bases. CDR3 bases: TGTGCCAGCAGCTTAGGTGGCGGACCGGGGGGTGAGCAGTTCTTC. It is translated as CASSLGGGPGGEQFF.